This TCR beta chain was recovered during a study of glioma-infiltrating T cells after dendritic cell vaccination. The primer mix had 60 V beta and 13 J beta primers. Assay: immunoSEQ multiplex PCR; the TCRdb copy retains only in-frame clones and omits some. The data hold about 370 clones, with over 80% observed a single time. H&E staining confirmed tumor content above 20% in tissue. CDR1 is LNHDA, CDR2 SQIVND, per germline (reference sequence). The CDR3 consists of 18 residues. Losses at the gene ends were 1 base for V and 0 bases for J; bases not matched to a gene: 9. The source is a human donor with glioblastoma. The chain uses TRBV19 and TRBJ1-3, with 7 bases matching TRBD1. This sample comprised tumor tissue, obtained before dendritic cell vaccination. The CDR3 DNA is TGTGCCAGTAGTATAGTTGGCGGGACAGCGAGCTCTGGAAACACCATATATTTT. Its protein product is CASSIVGGTASSGNTIYF.